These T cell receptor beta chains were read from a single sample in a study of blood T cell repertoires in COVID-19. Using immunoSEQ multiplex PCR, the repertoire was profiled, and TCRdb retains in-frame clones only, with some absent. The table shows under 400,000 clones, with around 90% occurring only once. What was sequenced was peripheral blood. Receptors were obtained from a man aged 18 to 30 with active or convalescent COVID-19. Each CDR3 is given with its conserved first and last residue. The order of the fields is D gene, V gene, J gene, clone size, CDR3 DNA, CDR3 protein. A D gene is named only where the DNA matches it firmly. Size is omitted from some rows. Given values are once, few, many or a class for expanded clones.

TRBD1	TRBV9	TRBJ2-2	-	TGTGCCAGCAGCGTCGACAGGGGGCTGTCCGGGGAGCTGTTTTTT	CASSVDRGLSGELFF
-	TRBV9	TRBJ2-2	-	TGTGCCAGCAGCGTATGGCAGAACACCGGGGAGCTGTTTTTT	CASSVWQNTGELFF
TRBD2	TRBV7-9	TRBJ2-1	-	TGTGCCAGCAGCTCCCGTTCCGGGACTAGCGGGACCGATGAGCAGTTCTTC	CASSSRSGTSGTDEQFF
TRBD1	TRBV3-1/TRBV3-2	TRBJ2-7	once	TGTGCCAGCAGCCTGGGACAGACCTACGAGCAGTACTTC	CASSLGQTYEQYF
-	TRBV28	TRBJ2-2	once	TGTGCCAGCAGGGGCCAGGGGCGGACCGGGGAGCTGTTTTTT	CASRGQGRTGELFF
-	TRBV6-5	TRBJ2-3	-	TGTGCCAGCAGTCAGGACACAGATACGCAGTATTTT	CASSQDTDTQYF
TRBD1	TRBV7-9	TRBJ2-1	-	TGTGCCAGCAGCCTAAAGGAAGACAGGGGTATCGATGAGCAGTTCTTC	CASSLKEDRGIDEQFF
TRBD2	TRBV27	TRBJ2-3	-	TGTGCCAGCAGTTTAACTAGCGGGGGACCAATCTACGGAGATACGCAGTATTTT	CASSLTSGGPIYGDTQYF
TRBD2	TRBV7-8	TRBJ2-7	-	TGTGCCAGCAGCTTAGTGAGGGGAGGGATTGCCTACGAGCAGTACTTC	CASSLVRGGIAYEQYF
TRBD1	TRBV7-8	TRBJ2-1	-	TGTGCCAGCAGCTCAGGACAGGTACACATAAAGTTTGATGAGCAGTTCTTC	CASSSGQVHIKFDEQFF
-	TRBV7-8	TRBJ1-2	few	TGTGCCAGCAGCTTAGTGCAGGGGAGCGGCTATGGCTACACCTTC	CASSLVQGSGYGYTF
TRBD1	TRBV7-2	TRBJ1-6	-	TGTGCCAGCAGCTTGCGTACAGGGGGGAATTCACCCCTCCACTTT	CASSLRTGGNSPLHF
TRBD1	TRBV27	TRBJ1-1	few	TGTGCCACCCGGGGACAGTACATGAACACTGAAGCTTTCTTT	CATRGQYMNTEAFF
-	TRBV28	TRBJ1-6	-	TGTGCCAGCAGTTTAGTCAGGGGAAACTCACCCCTCCACTTT	CASSLVRGNSPLHF
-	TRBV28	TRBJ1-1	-	TGTGCCAGCAGTCGAGAAAAGAACACTGAAGCTTTCTTT	CASSREKNTEAFF
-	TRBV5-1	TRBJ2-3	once	TGCGCCAGCAGCTTCCCCCCAGAAGATACGCAGTATTTT	CASSFPPEDTQYF
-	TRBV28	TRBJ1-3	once	TGTGCCAGCAGTTTGCGTCGGACAGGAAACACCATATATTTT	CASSLRRTGNTIYF
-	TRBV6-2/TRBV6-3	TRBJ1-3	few	TGTGCCAGCAGCCCTAGGGAGGCAAGGTCTGGAAACACCATATATTTT	CASSPREARSGNTIYF
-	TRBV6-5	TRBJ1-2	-	TGTGCCAGCACCGAAGGGGGGGCGGGCTATGGCTACACCTTC	CASTEGGAGYGYTF
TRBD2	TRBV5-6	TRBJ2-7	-	TGTGCCAGCAGCTTCCCAGGACTAGCGGGAGTCTACGAGCAGTACTTC	CASSFPGLAGVYEQYF
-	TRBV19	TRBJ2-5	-	TGTGCCAGTAGTATAGATGTACGGGGGGCGGGGGAGACCCAGTACTTC	CASSIDVRGAGETQYF
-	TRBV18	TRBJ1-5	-	TGTGCCAGCTCACCAGGGACTAATAGCAATCAGCCCCAGCATTTT	CASSPGTNSNQPQHF
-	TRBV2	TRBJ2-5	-	TGTGCCAGCAGTGAAGTGGGATGGGGGCTGAAAGAGACCCAGTACTTC	CASSEVGWGLKETQYF
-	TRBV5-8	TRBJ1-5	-	TGTGCCAGCAGCTTGGTACGAGGCAGGGTTTATCAGCCCCAGCATTTT	CASSLVRGRVYQPQHF
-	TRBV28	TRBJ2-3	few	TGTGCCAGCAGTTTAATCGGGTCAGGCCAGGCCGGGGGTACGCAGTATTTT	CASSLIGSGQAGGTQYF
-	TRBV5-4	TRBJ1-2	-	TGTGCCAGCAGCCCAGAGGAAGGGGCAAACTATGGCTACACCTTC	CASSPEEGANYGYTF
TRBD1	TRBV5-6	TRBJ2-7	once	TGTGCCAGCAGCCTGCGGTCAGGGGGACCGTACGAGCAGTACTTC	CASSLRSGGPYEQYF
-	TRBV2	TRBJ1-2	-	TGTGCCAGCAGTGTTCAGGGGTCTAACTATGGCTACACCTTC	CASSVQGSNYGYTF
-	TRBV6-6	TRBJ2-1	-	TGTGCCAGCAGTCGGATTCAGGGAAATGAGCAGTTCTTC	CASSRIQGNEQFF
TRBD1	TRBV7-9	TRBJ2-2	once	TGTGCCAGCAGCGGTACAGGGGGCGCAGGCGGGGAGCTGTTTTTT	CASSGTGGAGGELFF
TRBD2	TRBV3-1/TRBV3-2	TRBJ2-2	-	TGTGCCAGCAAATCCGCGGGGGTGATCGGGGAGCTGTTTTTT	CASKSAGVIGELFF
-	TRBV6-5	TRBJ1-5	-	TGTGCCAGCAGTTACAAACAGGACAGCGGCAATCAGCCCCAGCATTTT	CASSYKQDSGNQPQHF
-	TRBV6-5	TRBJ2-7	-	TGTGCCAGCGGGGGCAGGTCTTCCTCCTACGAGCAGTACTTC	CASGGRSSSYEQYF
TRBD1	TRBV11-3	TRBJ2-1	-	TGTGCCAGCAGCTTAGGACAGGGGGATTTCAATGAGCAGTTCTTC	CASSLGQGDFNEQFF
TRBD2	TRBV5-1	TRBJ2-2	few	TGCGCCAGCATCACTAGCGGGAGAGGAAACACCGGGGAGCTGTTTTTT	CASITSGRGNTGELFF
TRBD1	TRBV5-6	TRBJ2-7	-	TGTGCCAGCAGCTTGGGAGCGGGACAGGGGGTGCACGAGCAGTACTTC	CASSLGAGQGVHEQYF
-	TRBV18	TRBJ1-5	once	TGTGCCAGCTCACCACCGGGAGGTCAGCCCCAGCATTTT	CASSPPGGQPQHF
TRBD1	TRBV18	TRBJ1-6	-	TGTGCCAGCTCACCAGTCGGACAGGGACAATCACCCCTCCACTTT	CASSPVGQGQSPLHF
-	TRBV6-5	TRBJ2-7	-	TGTGCCAGCAGACGGACAGCTTCCTACGAGCAGTACTTC	CASRRTASYEQYF
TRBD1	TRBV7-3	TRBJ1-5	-	TGTGCCAGCAGCGCTCTCCCGACAGGGGGTATGGGCAATCAGCCCCAGCATTTT	CASSALPTGGMGNQPQHF
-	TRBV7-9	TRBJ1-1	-	TGTGCCAGCAGCAATAAAGGGGTGGGCACTGAAGCTTTCTTT	CASSNKGVGTEAFF